This entry lists 15 T cell receptor beta chains sequenced from one sample in a study of T cells after somatic rescue of genetic block. Sequencing used immunoSEQ multiplex PCR; TCRdb keeps in-frame clones, though not all of them. The sample holds around 64,000 clones; under 95% are singletons and the top ten take 3%. What was sequenced was peripheral blood mononuclear cells (PBMCs). Every receptor here comes from a man between 40 and 49 years old.

The chain is built from TRBV10-1 and TRBJ2-3; TRBD1 aligns across 10 bases. The CDR3 runs 16 residues. V was pared by 4 bases and J by 3 bases, with 7 bases of the junction left unmatched. CDR1 is WNHNN, CDR2 SYGVQD, per germline (reference sequence). The CDR3 DNA sequence: TGCGCCAGCAGTGTTCTCCGGGACAGGGGAACAGATACGCAGTATTTT. Its translation is CASSVLRDRGTDTQYF.

The J gene is TRBJ1-2, the V gene TRBV7-9; 8 bases are a match to TRBD1. CDR3 length: 15 residues. Germline CDR1 reads SEHNR; CDR2 reads FQNEAQ (reference sequence). V shed 5 bases, J shed 5 bases, and the junction held 10 bases outside the gene matches. The CDR3: CASSTHQGAGYGYTF. The CDR3 DNA reads as TGTGCCAGCAGCACCCACCAGGGGGCAGGGTATGGCTACACCTTC.

The V call is TRBV6-1, the J call TRBJ2-5; TRBD2 agrees at 12 bases. Germline V gives CDR1 MNHNS, CDR2 SASEGT. CDR3 length: 15 amino acids. V lost 6 bases, J lost 1 base, and 3 bases stayed unmatched. CDR3: CASSATSGGQETQYF. CDR3 in DNA: TGTGCCAGCAGCGCGACTAGCGGGGGCCAAGAGACCCAGTACTTC.

J is TRBJ2-7 and V is TRBV4-1; 9 bases line up with TRBD1. The CDR3 is made up of 14 amino acids. V was clipped by 5 bases and J by 3 bases; unmatched bases: 5. Germline CDR1 and CDR2: MGHRA and YSYEKL. The CDR3 loop is CASSESTGGYEQYF. For the CDR3, the DNA is TGCGCCAGCAGCGAATCGACAGGGGGCTACGAGCAGTACTTC.

The chain combines TRBV11-2 with TRBJ1-2; 8 nucleotides match TRBD1. The junction had 14 bases not matched to a gene; V was cut back by 5 bases and J by 9 bases. Germline lookup yields CDR1 SGHAT and CDR2 FQNNGV. This CDR3 region has 15 residues. The CDR3, as DNA: TGTGCCAGCAGCATGCTGGGACAGGACCCTGTCCGCTACACCTTC. This gives the protein CASSMLGQDPVRYTF.

The CDR3, as DNA: TGTGCCAGCTCACCACCGGACTTCCAAGAGACCCAGTACTTC. This codes for CASSPPDFQETQYF. This chain connects TRBV18 to TRBJ2-5, with a weak D call TRBD2 (5 bases). Germline V CDR1 and CDR2: KGHSH, LQKENI. CDR3 length equals 14 residues. The ends were cut back, 0 bases at V and 1 base at J, with 6 bases in the middle.

V and J are TRBV9 and TRBJ2-1; 8 bases match TRBD2. The CDR3 has 15 residues. The ends lost 0 bases at V and 4 bases at J; junction bases unmatched: 3. Germline V gene data show CDR1 as SGDLS and CDR2 as YYNGEE. CDR3 DNA: TGTGCCAGCAGCGTAGTTAGCGGGGTTTACAATGAGCAGTTCTTC. The encoded protein is CASSVVSGVYNEQFF.

The rearrangement joins TRBV5-1 to TRBJ2-7, with D uncertain. CDR1 and CDR2 (germline): SGHRS, YFSETQ. The CDR3 spans 13 residues. With 4 bases removed from V and 3 bases from J, the gap between germline ends came to 11 bases. The DNA for the CDR3 is TGCGCCAGCAGCCATGAGTGGGGCTACGAGCAGTACTTC. Protein product: CASSHEWGYEQYF. The full variable domain, completed using reference TRBV5-1 and TRBJ2-7, is KAGVTQTPRYLIKTRGQQVTLSCSPISGHRSVSWYQQTPGQGLQFLFEYFSETQRNKGNFPGRFSGRQFSNSRSEMNVSTLELGDSALYLCASSHEWGYEQYFGPGTRLTVT.

This clone was seen only once. The rearrangement joins TRBV10-3 to TRBJ1-5; D is possibly TRBD1 (6 bases). This CDR3 is built from 17 residues. V lost 2 bases and J lost 2, with 16 bases in between. Germline V gives CDR1 ENHRY, CDR2 SYGVKD. This CDR3 reads CAISEVDSNSGNQPQHF. The CDR3 DNA reads as TGTGCCATCAGTGAGGTGGACAGTAACAGTGGCAATCAGCCCCAGCATTTT.

CDR3 loop: CASRGQLVNTGELFF. CDR3 DNA: TGTGCCAGCAGAGGACAGTTGGTTAACACCGGGGAGCTGTTTTTT. The chain uses TRBV2 and TRBJ2-2; D perhaps matches TRBD1 (6 bases). There are 15 residues in the CDR3. The V end lost 6 bases, the J end lost 2 bases, and 13 bases lay between the germline ends. The germline CDR1 and CDR2 sequences are SNHLY and FYNNEI.

The chain carries TRBV5-5 and TRBJ2-5, with D perhaps matching TRBD2 (6 bases). Matching the DNA end better, TRBJ2-7 makes the J call doubtful. Germline CDR1 reads SGHKS; CDR2 reads YYEKEE (reference sequence). This CDR3 region has 14 residues. The CDR3 bases are TGTGCCAGCAGCTTGGCCCCGGGGGACTACGAGCAGTACTTC. It specifies CASSLAPGDYEQYF.

The chain couples TRBV5-8 to TRBJ1-6; 7 bases fit TRBD1. The CDR3 has 17 residues. The junction had 6 bases not matched to a gene; V was cut back by 3 bases and J by 0 bases. CDR1 and CDR2 (germline): SGHTS, YDEGEE. Written as DNA, the CDR3 is TGTGCCAGCAGCTACGCGACAGGGAGCTCCTATAATTCACCCCTCCACTTT. Its translation: CASSYATGSSYNSPLHF.

This clone came up a few times. This rearrangement joins TRBV9 to TRBJ1-1; 8 positions agree with TRBD1. CDR1 and CDR2 (germline): SGDLS, YYNGEE. CDR3 length equals 13 residues. The trim removed 4 bases at V and 1 base at J, leaving 0 bases unmatched. The CDR3 loop is CASSQGANTEAFF. The CDR3 nucleotides are TGTGCCAGCAGCCAGGGGGCGAACACTGAAGCTTTCTTT.

The V call is TRBV29-1, the J call TRBJ1-2, with a tentative D call TRBD1 (5 bases). Between the trimmed V and J ends, which lost 3 bases and 5 bases, there was a span of 16 bases. This CDR3 spans 14 amino acids. Per the germline V gene, CDR1 is SQVTM and CDR2 is ANQGSEA. CDR3 region: CSVESARERYGYTF. The CDR3 coding sequence is TGCAGCGTTGAGTCGGCCAGGGAGAGGTATGGCTACACCTTC. Full variable domain (remainder filled in from reference TRBV29-1 and TRBJ1-2): SAVISQKPSRDICQRGTSLTIQCQVDSQVTMMFWYRQQPGQSLTLIATANQGSEATYESGFVIDKFPISRPNLTFSTLTVSNMSPEDSSIYLCSVESARERYGYTFGSGTRLTVV.

This chain links TRBV11-2 with TRBJ1-1; unclear D gene. CDR1 and CDR2 (germline): SGHAT, FQNNGV. V lost 0 bases, J lost 1 base, and 6 bases lay in between. CDR3 length: 14 residues. The CDR3 nucleotides read TGTGCCAGCAGCTTAGATAATTGGAACACTGAAGCTTTCTTT. Amino acids: CASSLDNWNTEAFF.